These T cell receptor beta chains were read from a single sample in a study of blood T cell repertoires in COVID-19. The data were produced by immunoSEQ multiplex PCR, yet TCRdb's version contains in-frame clones alone and is incomplete. The data contain more than 80,000 clones, roughly 83% of them singletons. The sample consisted of peripheral blood. These receptors were obtained from an elderly woman with active or convalescent COVID-19. Each CDR3 is given with its conserved first and last residue. The D gene is left open where the match is weak. Rows may omit the clone size; those that give it use once, few, many or a size class.

len: 15
j_gene: TRBJ2-1
v_gene: TRBV7-2
d_gene: TRBD2
abundance: -
CDR3aa: CASSQTTSGTGEQFF
CDR3nt: TGTGCCAGCAGCCAAACGACTAGCGGGACCGGTGAGCAGTTCTTC

len: 15
j_gene: TRBJ2-2
v_gene: TRBV19
d_gene: TRBD1
abundance: -
CDR3aa: CASSIQGASIGELFF
CDR3nt: TGTGCCAGTAGTATACAGGGGGCGAGTATCGGGGAGCTGTTTTTT

len: 15
j_gene: TRBJ2-1
v_gene: TRBV7-2
d_gene: TRBD2
abundance: -
CDR3aa: CASSLTLAGGREQFF
CDR3nt: TGTGCCAGCAGCCTAACACTAGCGGGAGGGCGTGAGCAGTTCTTC

len: 15
j_gene: TRBJ2-1
v_gene: TRBV9
d_gene: TRBD2
abundance: -
CDR3aa: CASSRGTSGLKEQFF
CDR3nt: TGTGCCAGCAGCAGAGGGACTAGCGGGCTCAAAGAGCAGTTCTTC

len: 13
j_gene: TRBJ1-1
v_gene: TRBV5-1
d_gene: -
abundance: -
CDR3aa: CASSSVTGGEAFF
CDR3nt: TGCGCCAGCAGCTCAGTGACAGGCGGTGAAGCTTTCTTT

len: 19
j_gene: TRBJ2-3
v_gene: TRBV30
d_gene: TRBD2
abundance: -
CDR3aa: CAWNYPTSGVRSSTDTQYF
CDR3nt: TGTGCCTGGAATTATCCAACTAGCGGAGTACGCTCTAGCACAGATACGCAGTATTTT

len: 12
j_gene: TRBJ2-6
v_gene: TRBV6-5
d_gene: -
abundance: -
CDR3aa: CASHSGANVLTF
CDR3nt: TGTGCCAGTCACTCTGGGGCCAACGTCCTGACTTTC

len: 13
j_gene: TRBJ1-3
v_gene: TRBV11-2
d_gene: TRBD1
abundance: -
CDR3aa: CASSKDRGNTIYF
CDR3nt: TGTGCCAGCAGCAAGGACAGGGGAAACACCATATATTTT

len: 15
j_gene: TRBJ2-4
v_gene: TRBV6-1
d_gene: -
abundance: once
CDR3aa: CASSEIRGVENIQYF
CDR3nt: TGTGCCAGCAGTGAGATCAGAGGAGTTGAAAACATTCAGTACTTC

len: 14
j_gene: TRBJ2-1
v_gene: TRBV28
d_gene: TRBD1
abundance: few
CDR3aa: CASSKTGTLNEQFF
CDR3nt: TGTGCCAGCAGTAAGACAGGGACGCTCAATGAGCAGTTCTTC

len: 17
j_gene: TRBJ2-3
v_gene: TRBV4-1
d_gene: TRBD2
abundance: -
CDR3aa: CASSQEGLAGRTDTQYF
CDR3nt: TGCGCCAGCAGCCAAGAAGGTCTAGCGGGAAGGACAGATACGCAGTATTTT

len: 13
j_gene: TRBJ2-1
v_gene: TRBV29-1
d_gene: TRBD1
abundance: once
CDR3aa: CSVERTGNNEQFF
CDR3nt: TGCAGCGTTGAGAGGACAGGGAACAATGAGCAGTTCTTC

len: 15
j_gene: TRBJ2-2
v_gene: TRBV5-1
d_gene: -
abundance: once
CDR3aa: CASAPEPGNTGELFF
CDR3nt: TGCGCCAGCGCCCCTGAGCCAGGAAACACCGGGGAGCTGTTTTTT

len: 12
j_gene: TRBJ1-2
v_gene: TRBV12-3/TRBV12-4
d_gene: -
abundance: -
CDR3aa: CASSNSIYGYTF
CDR3nt: TGTGCCAGCAGTAACTCCATCTATGGCTACACCTTC

len: 15
j_gene: TRBJ2-3
v_gene: TRBV7-2
d_gene: -
abundance: -
CDR3aa: CASSLQSASTDTQYF
CDR3nt: TGTGCCAGCAGCTTACAGAGCGCCAGCACAGATACGCAGTATTTT

len: 18
j_gene: TRBJ1-4
v_gene: TRBV1
d_gene: -
abundance: -
CDR3aa: CTSSQKGGAKPTNEKLFF
CDR3nt: TGCACCAGCAGCCAAAAGGGGGGGGCGAAGCCAACTAATGAAAAACTGTTTTTT

len: 16
j_gene: TRBJ2-2
v_gene: TRBV7-9
d_gene: TRBD2
abundance: -
CDR3aa: CASSSGTNYNTGELFF
CDR3nt: TGTGCCAGCAGCTCCGGGACTAACTATAACACCGGGGAGCTGTTTTTT

len: 12
j_gene: TRBJ1-2
v_gene: TRBV28
d_gene: TRBD1
abundance: -
CDR3aa: CASEDRVYGYTF
CDR3nt: TGTGCCTCCGAGGACAGGGTCTATGGCTACACCTTC

len: 15
j_gene: TRBJ1-4
v_gene: TRBV6-6
d_gene: -
abundance: -
CDR3aa: CASREQGDSEEKLFF
CDR3nt: TGTGCCAGCAGAGAACAGGGTGATTCGGAAGAAAAACTGTTTTTT

len: 14
j_gene: TRBJ2-5
v_gene: TRBV5-1
d_gene: -
abundance: -
CDR3aa: CASSSGGYGETQYF
CDR3nt: TGCGCCAGCAGCTCTGGCGGGTATGGAGAGACCCAGTACTTC

len: 14
j_gene: TRBJ1-1
v_gene: TRBV20-1
d_gene: -
abundance: -
CDR3aa: CSASQPGRDTEAFF
CDR3nt: TGCAGTGCTAGTCAACCCGGGAGGGACACTGAAGCTTTCTTT

len: 15
j_gene: TRBJ1-1
v_gene: TRBV5-6
d_gene: -
abundance: -
CDR3aa: CASSLRGVGNTEAFF
CDR3nt: TGTGCCAGCAGCTTACGGGGGGTTGGGAACACTGAAGCTTTCTTT